These T cell receptor beta chains were read from a single sample in a study of CD8+ T cells in alopecia areata. The protocol was immunoSEQ multiplex PCR, while the TCRdb copy is restricted to in-frame clones and leaves out a portion. The profile shows over 3,500 clones, 68% of them singletons. Material: skin. The receptors derive from a human donor in good health. CDR3s include the opening cysteine and the closing phenylalanine or tryptophan.

v_call cdr3_aa
TRBV7-8 CASSLRRQGGWGNTIYF
TRBV6-5 CASRPDRGNYEQYF
TRBV6-1 CASKTLLWGNQPQHF
TRBV11-2 CASSFTGDQPQHF
TRBV7-9 CASRVWVSPYNEQFF
TRBV11-2 CASRKTGRGVVEAFF
TRBV7-9 CASTGYRAADTQYF
TRBV5-4 CASSLPLAGYFGNEQFF
TRBV23-1 CASIRQPQSTGELFF
TRBV28 CASSVRLAGVSYEQYF
TRBV28 CASRSEETQYF
TRBV6-1 CASSPQFSGANVLTF
TRBV10-3 CAISEASGRGETQYF
TRBV6-4 CASSATGAPDQPQHF
TRBV5-1 CASSLAERYEQYF
TRBV28 CASIPGLNNEQFF
TRBV27 CASSSRLLAGVLNEQFF
TRBV7-9 CASSLALDNEQFF
TRBV11-3 CASSPGGIRQPQHF
TRBV7-2 CASSPSGGNQPQHF
TRBV4-1 CASSQGGGGNTEAFF
TRBV28 CASRYSYSSYEQYF
TRBV4-1 CASSWDPGNTIYF
TRBV19 CASSMQGRTLSGANVLTF
TRBV20-1 CSASPYYEQYF
TRBV29-1 CSVAHLESTGELFF
TRBV6-6 CASSREGYTF
TRBV23-1 CASSRRDRVRGANVLTF